A selection of T cell receptor beta chains follows, all from one sample in a study of cytomegalovirus exposure and HLA in healthy donors. This table comes from immunoSEQ multiplex PCR, and its TCRdb copy is limited to in-frame clones, with some not included. The sample shows about 78,000 clones, roughly 63% of them seen only once. The sample taken for sequencing was PBMCs. Every receptor here comes from a man aged 30-40 years in good health and CMV-seropositive. Each CDR3 is given with its conserved first and last residue. D genes are given only for firm matches. The size of a clone is reported for some rows only, either as once, few or many, or as a class for expanded clones.

TRBV13	TRBD2	NA	TRBJ2-1	CASSPTRGGHEQFF	TGTGCCAGCAGCCCAACCCGGGGGGGGCATGAGCAGTTCTTC
TRBV11-2	TRBD2	NA	TRBJ2-2	CASSLRGGNTGELFF	TGTGCCAGCAGCTTGCGGGGGGGGAACACCGGGGAGCTGTTTTTT
TRBV15	NA	NA	TRBJ2-1	CATSRDRGNEQFF	TGTGCCACCAGCAGAGATCGGGGCAATGAGCAGTTCTTC
TRBV6-5	NA	NA	TRBJ1-5	CASSLQPNSNQPQHF	TGTGCCAGCAGTTTACAGCCCAATAGCAATCAGCCCCAGCATTTT
TRBV14	NA	NA	TRBJ2-7	CASSQVERSSEQYF	TGTGCCAGCAGCCAGGTTGAGAGGTCCTCCGAGCAGTACTTC
TRBV9	TRBD1	NA	TRBJ2-1	CASSVVGDRGIEQFF	TGTGCCAGCAGCGTAGTGGGGGACAGGGGCATTGAGCAGTTCTTC
TRBV5-5	TRBD2	NA	TRBJ2-3	CASSFIQGGTDTQYF	TGTGCCAGCAGCTTCATCCAGGGAGGGACAGATACGCAGTATTTT
TRBV5-1	NA	few	TRBJ1-5	CASSLSGASNQPQHF	TGCGCCAGCAGCTTGTCTGGGGCCAGCAATCAGCCCCAGCATTTT
TRBV6-6	TRBD2	NA	TRBJ2-1	CASSYSGGAHNEQFF	TGTGCCAGCAGTTACAGCGGGGGGGCCCACAATGAGCAGTTCTTC
TRBV4-1	NA	NA	TRBJ2-5	CASSLGLKRSQETQYF	TGCGCCAGCAGCTTAGGACTCAAGCGGAGCCAAGAGACCCAGTACTTC